Below are 7 T cell receptor beta chains sequenced from a single sample in a study of identical twins. MiXCR was run by TCRdb on the 5' RACE reads, yielding one entry per CDR3 protein. The table has 500,000 to 700,000 distinct CDR3 sequences, under 8.5% seen once. The sample also formed part of further work on yellow fever vaccine responses in identical twins.

The sample taken for sequencing was PBMCs. The receptors here all came from a woman aged 18 to 35 in good health.

This clonotype was recorded many times. The chain is built from TRBV12-3 or TRBV12-4 and TRBJ1-5; tentative D call: TRBD1 (6 bases). The CDR3 is made up of 14 amino acids. V lost 6 bases and J lost 3, with 12 bases in between. CDR3 nucleotides: TGTGCCAGCAGCCCATACAGGGACAATCAGCCCCAGCATTTT. This codes for CASSPYRDNQPQHF.

The chain is built from TRBV5-1 and TRBJ2-3; no reliable D call. Trimming took off 4 bases at V and 2 bases at J, with 14 bases between the two ends. CDR1 is SGHRS and CDR2 is YFSETQ in the germline V gene. The CDR3 has 15 amino acids. CDR3 sequence reads: CASSPLGYNTDTQYF. The CDR3 DNA follows: TGCGCCAGCAGCCCCCTTGGTTACAACACAGATACGCAGTATTTT.

At least ten counts were recorded for this clonotype. This chain uses TRBV10-3 with TRBJ1-4; 9 positions match TRBD1. The CDR3 is 14 amino acids. The germline gives CDR1 ENHRY, CDR2 SYGVKD. Trimming removed 6 bases from V and 8 bases from J; junction bases left unmatched: 7. Here the CDR3 DNA reads TGTGCCATCAGCGCGACAGGGGGAGTCGAAAAACTGTTTTTT. Its protein is CAISATGGVEKLFF.

This clonotype has only a few counts. This rearrangement joins TRBV7-6 to TRBJ1-1; maybe TRBD1 (5 bases). V lost 1 base and J 6 bases, leaving 18 bases between the germline ends. The CDR3 has 16 amino acids. Germline V gene data show CDR1 as SGHVS and CDR2 as FNYEAQ. This chain's CDR3 is CASSLGVGELSSEAFF. Written as DNA, the CDR3 is TGTGCCAGCAGCTTAGGGGTGGGGGAACTTTCGTCTGAAGCTTTCTTT.

This clonotype was observed at least ten times. V and J are TRBV2 and TRBJ2-5; 7 positions match TRBD2. Trimming removed 3 bases from V and 7 bases from J; junction bases left unmatched: 5. The CDR3 has 13 residues. Germline V gene sequence: CDR1 SNHLY, CDR2 FYNNEI. The CDR3 DNA follows: TGTGCCAGCAGTGACTCCACGGGAGGGACCCAGTACTTC. Translated: CASSDSTGGTQYF.

The chain employs TRBV20-1 and TRBJ2-5; D is perhaps TRBD1 (6 bases). Trimming removed 5 bases from V and 4 bases from J, with 11 bases in between. Germline CDR1 reads DFQATT; CDR2 reads SNEGSKA (reference sequence). The CDR3 sequence is 12 residues long. The CDR3 DNA follows: TGCAGTGCTCCGGACAGTGGAGAGACCCAGTACTTC. It specifies CSAPDSGETQYF.

The V and J genes are TRBV6-5 and TRBJ1-2; the D is unclear. CDR1 is MNHEY, CDR2 SVGAGI, per germline. Deletions cut 2 bases from V and 4 bases from J, with 14 bases between. The CDR3 consists of 15 residues. CDR3 sequence (DNA): TGTGCCAGCAGTTACAGCCTCCCCGGAATCTATGGCTACACCTTC. Translation: CASSYSLPGIYGYTF.